This T cell receptor beta chain was identified in a study of CD8+CD57+ T cells in acquired aplastic anemia. Study summary: Isolated CD4+ and CD8+ cells, once sorted, yielded DNA averaging 3.2 ug.

TCR beta VDJ combinations and CDR3 sequences were profiled from genomic DNA. TCRdb reprocessed the reads with MiXCR, giving one entry per CDR3 protein. The table includes around 150,000 distinct CDR3 sequences, around 40% detected once. Per the germline V gene, CDR1 is SGHVS and CDR2 is FNYEAQ. The V gene end was trimmed by 5 bases and the J gene end by 2 bases; junction bases not matched to a gene: 8. This CDR3 has 16 residues. The sequenced sample consisted of sorted CD4+, CD8+, or CD8+CD57+ T cells (not recorded which) from PBMCs. The J gene is TRBJ2-2, the V gene TRBV7-6; TRBD2 aligns across 7 bases. The origin of this receptor is a human donor in good health. DNA for the CDR3: TGTGCCAGCAGCGCGCTCGGGGAGGGAAACACCGGGGAGCTGTTTTTT. Translation gives CASSALGEGNTGELFF. The variable domain in full, completed from reference TRBV7-6 and TRBJ2-2, reads GAGVSQSPRYKVTKRGQDVALRCDPISGHVSLYWYRQALGQGPEFLTYFNYEAQQDKSGLPNDRFSAERPEGSISTLTIQRTEQRDSAMYRCASSALGEGNTGELFFGEGSRLTVL.